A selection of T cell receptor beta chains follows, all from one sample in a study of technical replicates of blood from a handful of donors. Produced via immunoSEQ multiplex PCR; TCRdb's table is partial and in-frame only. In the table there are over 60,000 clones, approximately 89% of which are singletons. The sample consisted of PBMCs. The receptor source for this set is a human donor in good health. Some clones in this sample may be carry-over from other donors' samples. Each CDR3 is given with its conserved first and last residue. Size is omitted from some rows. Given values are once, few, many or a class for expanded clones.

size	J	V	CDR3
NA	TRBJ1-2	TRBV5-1	CASSLSGGTYGYTF
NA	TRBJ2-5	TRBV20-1	CKAGRQETQYF
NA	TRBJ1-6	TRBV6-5	CASSTGTGNNSPLHF
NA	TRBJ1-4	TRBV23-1	CASNLRGEKLFF
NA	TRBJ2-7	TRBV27	CASSPPRGGRLTYEQYF
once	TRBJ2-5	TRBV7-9	CASSLIARGGETQYF
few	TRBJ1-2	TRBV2	CASSSIGTNYGYTF
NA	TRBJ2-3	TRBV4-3	CASSRQLAGTDTQYF
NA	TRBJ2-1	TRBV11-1	CASSLGGLISSYNEQFF
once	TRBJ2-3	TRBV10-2	CASRELNTDTQYF
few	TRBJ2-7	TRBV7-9	CASSLSQGYHEQYF
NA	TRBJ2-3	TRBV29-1	CSVKTSTDTQYF
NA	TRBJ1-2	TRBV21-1	CASPQCGNYGYTF
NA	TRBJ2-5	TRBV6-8	CASSYPRTSKQETQYF
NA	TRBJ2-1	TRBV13	CASSLFGTSGAIQFF
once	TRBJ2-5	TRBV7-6	CASSLAGTSGQETQYF
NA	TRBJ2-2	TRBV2	CASSERLAGANTGELFF
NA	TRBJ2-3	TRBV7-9	CASSNRDTSTDTQYF
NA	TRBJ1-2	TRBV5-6	CASSRQRGYTF
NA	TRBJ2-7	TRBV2	CASSRDRGLSEQYF
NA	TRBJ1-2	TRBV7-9	CASSYTGGATYTF
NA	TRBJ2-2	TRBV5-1	CASSLTGQGTGELFF
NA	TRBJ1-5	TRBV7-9	CASSLGSPDSNQPQHF
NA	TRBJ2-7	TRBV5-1	CASSFKAGNYEQYF
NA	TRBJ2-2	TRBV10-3	CAIRPGQGASGELFF
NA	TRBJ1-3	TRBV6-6	CASNVQGRSGNTIYF
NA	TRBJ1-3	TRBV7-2	CASSGTGEVGNTIYF
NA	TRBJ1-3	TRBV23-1	CASSQRDRSTGNTIYF
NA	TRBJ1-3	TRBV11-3	CASSLTGTGDSGNTIYF